This entry describes one T cell receptor beta chain. The data derive from a study of blood T cell repertoires in COVID-19. Germline V CDR1 and CDR2: MNHEY, SMNVEV (reference sequence). Trimming stripped 5 bases from V and 1 base from J, with 12 bases between. This CDR3 comprises 14 residues. Donors of Cohort 3 who recovered were those that had two negative PCRs, clearance, or symptom resolution. Profiling relied on immunoSEQ multiplex PCR, and the TCRdb table lists in-frame clones only, not all of them. The table has over 150,000 clones, 60% to 80% seen once. The receptor was isolated from a woman between 45 and 60 years old who had recovered from COVID-19. V is TRBV27 and J is TRBJ2-7; D is perhaps TRBD1 (5 bases). Specimen: PBMCs or T cells enriched from blood (not recorded which). The chain's CDR3 is CASSRTIGSYEQYF. The CDR3 DNA is TGTGCCAGCAGTCGGACAATAGGGTCCTACGAGCAGTACTTC.